The 25 T cell receptor beta chains below were found in one sample sequenced in a study of cytomegalovirus exposure and HLA in healthy donors. Amplification used 60 Vbeta primers and 13 Jbeta primers. Profiling relied on immunoSEQ multiplex PCR, and the TCRdb table lists in-frame clones only, not all of them. The sample consists of around 170,000 clones, approximately 75% of them appearing once. The material sequenced was PBMCs. Source of these receptors: a girl aged 10 to 17 in good health and CMV-seronegative.

This clone was detected once. This rearrangement joins TRBV11-3 to TRBJ1-1; TRBD1 matches at 12 bases. CDR3 length equals 17 residues. Germline V lookup: CDR1 SGHNT, CDR2 YENEEA. The junction had 6 bases not matched to a gene; V was cut back by 1 base and J by 3 bases. The CDR3 reads CASSLGDRGREDTEAFF. CDR3 nucleotides: TGTGCCAGCAGCTTAGGGGACAGGGGGCGAGAGGACACTGAAGCTTTCTTT.

This clone turned up a few times. The chain has TRBV27 and TRBJ1-1; D call uncertain. CDR1 is MNHEY, CDR2 SMNVEV, per germline (reference sequence). CDR3 length: 14 amino acids. With 6 bases removed from V and 0 bases from J, the gap between germline ends came to 11 bases. The chain's CDR3 is CASSLSPMNTEAFF. The CDR3 nucleotides read TGTGCCAGCAGCCTTTCCCCTATGAACACTGAAGCTTTCTTT.

The chain recombines TRBV15 with TRBJ2-3; 8 bases are shared with TRBD2. Germline CDR1 LNHNV, CDR2 YYDKDF (reference sequence). The CDR3 is made up of 18 amino acids. Trimming took 1 base from V and 1 from J; bases not matched to a gene: 10. CDR3 loop: CATSRVLSAGGGTDTQYF. As DNA, the CDR3 is TGTGCCACCAGCAGAGTTCTGTCTGCGGGGGGCGGCACAGATACGCAGTATTTT.

The CDR3, as DNA: TGTGCCAGTAGTATACTAGCGATCCCCACAGATACGCAGTATTTT. Its protein is CASSILAIPTDTQYF. This chain links TRBV19 with TRBJ2-3; TRBD2 might be the D (6 bases). V gave up 2 bases and J gave up 2 bases, with 11 bases separating them. The V gene's germline CDR1 is LNHDA and CDR2 SQIVND (reference sequence). This CDR3 is built from 15 residues.

The chain recombines TRBV4-1 with TRBJ2-1; 8 nucleotides align to TRBD2. V was clipped by 0 bases and J by 7 bases; unmatched bases: 5. CDR1 is MGHRA and CDR2 is YSYEKL in the germline V gene. This CDR3 comprises 15 residues. The CDR3 sequence: CASSQDQGGGNEQFF. The DNA for the CDR3 is TGCGCCAGCAGCCAAGATCAGGGCGGGGGGAATGAGCAGTTCTTC.

The rearrangement joins TRBV2 to TRBJ2-4; a weak D match, TRBD2 (7 bases). Germline-derived CDR1 and CDR2 are SNHLY and FYNNEI. With 5 bases removed from V and 6 bases from J, the gap between germline ends came to 17 bases. The CDR3 spans 15 residues. As DNA, the CDR3 is TGTGCCAGCAGTCAGAGGGGGGGCGTTGGAAACATTCAGTACTTC. Encoded protein: CASSQRGGVGNIQYF.

The chain employs TRBV6-5 and TRBJ2-7, with 7 bases that match TRBD1. The CDR3 runs to 15 residues. Trimming cost V 0 bases and J 3 bases; bases outside gene matches: 5. Per germline, CDR1 MNHEY and CDR2 SVGAGI. CDR3 sequence (DNA): TGTGCCAGCAGTTACTCGACAGGGTGGGGCTACGAGCAGTACTTC. It specifies CASSYSTGWGYEQYF.

V and J are TRBV5-6 and TRBJ1-5; 7 bases match TRBD1. CDR3 length equals 17 residues. Germline loops: CDR1 SGHDT, CDR2 YYEEEE. V shed 1 base, J shed 0 bases, and the junction held 7 bases outside the gene matches. In DNA form, the CDR3 reads TGTGCCAGCAGCTTGAACATGGGACAGAATAGCAATCAGCCCCAGCATTTT. The encoded protein is CASSLNMGQNSNQPQHF.

This chain joins TRBV6-5 and TRBJ1-5; 8 bases are a match to TRBD1. V lost 3 bases to trimming and J lost 4 bases; unmatched junction nucleotides: 5. The CDR3 runs to 15 residues. Germline V CDR1 and CDR2: MNHEY, SVGAGI. The CDR3 bases are TGTGCCAGCAGTTATAATACAGGGGGTAATCAGCCCCAGCATTTT. Translating gives CASSYNTGGNQPQHF.

The CDR3 DNA follows: TGTGCCAGCACCAGGAGGGGGCAGGATGGCTACACCTTC. This translates into CASTRRGQDGYTF. This chain links TRBV7-8 with TRBJ1-2, with TRBD1 matching over 7 bases. Per germline, CDR1 SGHVS and CDR2 FQNEAQ. The V segment lost 7 bases and the J segment 6 bases; nucleotides outside the gene matches: 8. The CDR3 is 13 amino acids.

The sample holds a few counts of this clone. The chain joins TRBV5-8 to TRBJ2-7, with 10 bases fitting TRBD1. This CDR3 has 13 amino acids. Germline CDR1 and CDR2: SGHTS and YDEGEE. The V and J ends lost 5 bases and 4 bases, in that order; junction bases with no gene match: 3. CDR3: CASSWTGGYEQYF. CDR3 DNA sequence: TGTGCCAGCAGTTGGACAGGGGGGTACGAGCAGTACTTC.

This chain connects TRBV5-4 to TRBJ2-7, with 8 bases that match TRBD1. From germline, CDR1 is SGHNT and CDR2 YYREEE (reference sequence). After removal of 4 bases from V and 2 bases from J, the junction contained 2 bases not matched to a gene. The CDR3 sequence is 13 residues long. The CDR3 region is CASSPDRAYEQYF. The CDR3, as DNA: TGTGCCAGCAGCCCGGACAGGGCCTACGAGCAGTACTTC.

The chain links TRBV7-2 to TRBJ2-1; 8 bases agree with TRBD2. This CDR3 is built from 15 residues. Germline CDR1 reads SGHTA; CDR2 reads FQGNSA. The ends lost 4 bases at V and 1 base at J; junction bases unmatched: 3. This chain's CDR3 is CASSSSGYSYNEQFF. CDR3 in DNA: TGTGCCAGCAGCTCTAGCGGGTATTCCTACAATGAGCAGTTCTTC.

This clone has only one observation. This chain connects TRBV10-3 to TRBJ1-3; D possibly corresponds to TRBD1 (6 bases). CDR1 and CDR2 from the germline V gene are ENHRY and SYGVKD. The CDR3 totals 13 residues. V lost 6 bases and J 5 bases, leaving 11 bases between the germline ends. The DNA of the CDR3 is TGTGCCATCAGGGGGACACCCAGAAACACCATATATTTT. Residues: CAIRGTPRNTIYF.

The chain is built from TRBV6-1 and TRBJ1-1, with a tentative D call TRBD1 (5 bases). CDR3 length: 14 residues. Trimming removed 2 bases from V and 0 bases from J, with 7 bases in between. CDR1 is MNHNS and CDR2 is SASEGT in the germline V gene. In DNA form, the CDR3 reads TGTGCCAGCAGTGAATGGGGGGTGAACACTGAAGCTTTCTTT. As protein: CASSEWGVNTEAFF.

The V call is TRBV19, the J call TRBJ1-1; D gene ambiguous. Germline V CDR1 and CDR2: LNHDA, SQIVND (reference sequence). The CDR3 runs to 15 residues. V was trimmed by 5 bases and J by 1 base, leaving 14 bases between them. The CDR3 here is CASSLLAAKNTEAFF. The CDR3 DNA reads TGTGCCAGTAGTCTCCTTGCAGCGAAGAACACTGAAGCTTTCTTT. The variable domain in full, with the rest retrieved from reference TRBV19 and TRBJ1-1, is DGGITQSPKYLFRKEGQNVTLSCEQNLNHDAMYWYRQDPGQGLRLIYYSQIVNDFQKGDIAEGYSVSREKKESFPLTVTSAQKNPTAFYLCASSLLAAKNTEAFFGQGTRLTVV.

The chain recombines TRBV5-4 with TRBJ1-6; D unclear. V lost 4 bases, J lost 0 bases, and 14 bases lay in between. The CDR3 sequence is 17 residues long. Germline CDR1 reads SGHNT; CDR2 reads YYREEE (reference sequence). The CDR3: CASSKKTSGSYNSPLHF. DNA of the CDR3: TGTGCCAGCAGCAAAAAAACTTCGGGCTCCTATAATTCACCCCTCCACTTT.

The sample holds one count of this clone. In the same sample, other DNA sequences code for this CDR3. The genes are TRBV5-6 and TRBJ2-3; D possibly corresponds to TRBD1 (5 bases). CDR1 is SGHDT, CDR2 YYEEEE, per germline. Trimming removed 4 bases at V and 2 bases at J, with 8 bases between. CDR3 length equals 13 residues. The CDR3 is CASSQDNTDTQYF. DNA for the CDR3: TGTGCCAGCAGCCAGGACAACACAGATACGCAGTATTTT. The full variable domain, rest sourced from reference TRBV5-6 and TRBJ2-3, is DAGVTQSPTHLIKTRGQQVTLRCSPKSGHDTVSWYQQALGQGPQFIFQYYEEEERQRGNFPDRFSGHQFPNYSSELNVNALLLGDSALYLCASSQDNTDTQYFGPGTRLTVL.

The chain has TRBV7-3 and TRBJ2-1; 8 positions match TRBD1. The V segment lost 4 bases and the J segment 7 bases; nucleotides outside the gene matches: 9. CDR3 length equals 15 residues. The germline V gene has CDR1 SGHTA and CDR2 FQGTGA. CDR3 nucleotides: TGTGCCAGCAGCTCCAGGGGGCTAGGGGGAAATGAGCAGTTCTTC. Its translation is CASSSRGLGGNEQFF.

The gene calls are TRBV25-1 and TRBJ1-2; a possible D gene is TRBD1 (6 bases). Germline V gives CDR1 MGHDK, CDR2 SYGVNS. V lost 6 bases and J lost 2, with 10 bases in between. The CDR3 totals 13 residues. CDR3 sequence: CASRRQENYGYTF. As DNA, the CDR3 is TGTGCCAGCAGGAGACAGGAGAACTATGGCTACACCTTC.

This sequence joins TRBV19 and TRBJ1-1; TRBD1 agrees at 9 bases. Germline values: CDR1 LNHDA, CDR2 SQIVND (reference sequence). With 5 bases clipped from V and 2 bases from J, the junction kept 15 bases outside the gene matches. This CDR3 contains 18 residues. For the CDR3, the DNA is TGTGCCAGTAGTTCGCTGCCGGGACAGGGTGTAGGAAACACTGAAGCTTTCTTT. Amino acid sequence: CASSSLPGQGVGNTEAFF. Full variable domain (outside the CDR3, taken from reference TRBV19 and TRBJ1-1): DGGITQSPKYLFRKEGQNVTLSCEQNLNHDAMYWYRQDPGQGLRLIYYSQIVNDFQKGDIAEGYSVSREKKESFPLTVTSAQKNPTAFYLCASSSLPGQGVGNTEAFFGQGTRLTVV.

The V gene is TRBV2, the J gene TRBJ2-1; 11 bases are shared with TRBD2. The germline CDR1 and CDR2 sequences are SNHLY and FYNNEI. V shed 7 bases and J 7 bases; nucleotides not matched to a gene: 6. This CDR3 comprises 14 residues. CDR3 in amino acids: CASISGLADNEQFF. Written as DNA, the CDR3 is TGTGCCAGCATATCGGGACTAGCGGATAATGAGCAGTTCTTC.

The genes are TRBV28 and TRBJ2-7; 8 nucleotides line up with TRBD1. CDR1 and CDR2 from the germline V gene are MDHEN and SYDVKM. J gave up 4 bases and V 6 bases, and 8 bases lay outside the gene matches. The CDR3 extends over 14 amino acids. CDR3 in amino acids: CASRTPGQAYEQYF. CDR3 coding DNA: TGTGCCAGCAGAACTCCGGGACAGGCGTACGAGCAGTACTTC. Combining the CDR3 with reference TRBV28 and TRBJ2-7 gives the whole variable domain DVKVTQSSRYLVKRTGEKVFLECVQDMDHENMFWYRQDPGLGLRLIYFSYDVKMKEKGDIPEGYSVSREKKERFSLILESASTNQTSMYLCASRTPGQAYEQYFGPGTRLTVT.

The V and J genes are TRBV6-6 and TRBJ1-2; weak D call: TRBD1 (6 bases). CDR3 length: 15 amino acids. V lost 2 bases and J lost 8, with 18 bases in between. Germline V gives CDR1 MNHNY, CDR2 SVGAGI (reference sequence). The CDR3 spells CASSYLNRERIGYTF. CDR3 sequence (DNA): TGTGCCAGCAGTTACCTAAACAGGGAAAGGATCGGCTACACCTTC.

The V call is TRBV5-1, the J call TRBJ2-5; tentatively, D is TRBD1 (5 bases). Trimming left V 0 bases short and J 11 bases short, with 20 bases between. Germline assignment: CDR1 SGHRS and CDR2 YFSETQ. The CDR3 runs 15 residues. This CDR3 reads CASSLAGQAYNEQYF. For the CDR3, the DNA is TGCGCCAGCAGCTTGGCCGGACAAGCCTACAATGAGCAGTACTTC. Full variable domain (missing parts from reference TRBV5-1 and TRBJ2-5): KAGVTQTPRYLIKTRGQQVTLSCSPISGHRSVSWYQQTPGQGLQFLFEYFSETQRNKGNFPGRFSGRQFSNSRSEMNVSTLELGDSALYLCASSLAGQAYNEQYFGPGTRLLVL.